This entry lists 18 T cell receptor beta chains sequenced from one sample in a study of early T cells in non-severe SARS-CoV-2 infection. MiXCR, applied by TCRdb to the 5' RACE reads, yields one record per CDR3 protein. The table has roughly 29,000 distinct CDR3 sequences, around 5.3% seen once. The sample taken for sequencing was whole blood. The source is an adult who was a healthcare worker with PCR-confirmed SARS-CoV-2 infection or an uninfected control (not recorded which).

This clonotype was recorded at least ten times. V gene TRBV19 combines with J gene TRBJ2-2; weak D call: TRBD2 (5 bases). Germline assignment: CDR1 LNHDA and CDR2 SQIVND (reference sequence). V was trimmed by 6 bases and J by 0 bases, leaving 14 bases between them. CDR3 size: 16 residues. CDR3 sequence reads: CASRDGRVSNTGELFF. DNA of the CDR3: TGTGCCAGTAGAGACGGGCGGGTTTCGAACACCGGGGAGCTGTTTTTT.

This clonotype has a count of ten or more. This chain joins TRBV5-1 and TRBJ2-1, with D unresolved. This CDR3 has 13 amino acids. Germline V gives CDR1 SGHRS, CDR2 YFSETQ. V shed 3 bases and J shed 2 bases, with 6 bases lying between them. CDR3 amino acids: CASSYQPYNEQFF. As DNA, the CDR3 is TGCGCCAGCAGCTACCAACCCTACAATGAGCAGTTCTTC.

This clonotype showed up many times. The chain's CDR3 is CSARTPTSQETQYF. CDR3 nucleotides: TGCAGTGCCAGGACCCCGACTTCTCAAGAGACCCAGTACTTC. The chain carries TRBV20-1 and TRBJ2-5; D remains unclear. V dropped 6 bases and J dropped 2 bases, with 16 bases sitting between them. The CDR3 is 14 residues long. Germline V CDR1 and CDR2: DFQATT, SNEGSKA (reference sequence).

In its sample, this clonotype was seen many times. The chain is built from TRBV20-1 and TRBJ1-1, with D hard to call. Trimming pared 0 bases from V and 5 bases from J, leaving 13 bases between. CDR1 and CDR2 from the germline V gene are DFQATT and SNEGSKA (reference sequence). The CDR3 sequence is 14 residues long. The CDR3 DNA reads TGCAGTGCTAGAGATCCCGGGGAGCCGACTGAAGCTTTCTTT. It translates to CSARDPGEPTEAFF.

The CDR3 protein is CASTRDNSYEQYF. The CDR3 nucleotides read TGTGCCAGCACAAGGGACAACTCCTACGAGCAGTACTTC. The chain combines TRBV6-1 with TRBJ2-7; a weak D match, TRBD1 (6 bases). The CDR3 has 13 amino acids. Germline CDR1 is MNHNS and CDR2 is SASEGT. The V end lost 7 bases, the J end lost 0 bases, and 10 bases lay between the germline ends.

This clonotype was observed many times. V usage is TRBV6-6 and J usage is TRBJ2-7; 7 bases align to TRBD1. CDR3 length: 12 amino acids. CDR1 and CDR2 from the germline V gene are MNHNY and SVGAGI (reference sequence). With V trimmed by 6 bases and J by 9 bases, 8 bases remained unmatched. The DNA of the CDR3 is TGTGCCAGCAGCCAGGGGGTTGGGACGCAGTACTTC. Protein sequence: CASSQGVGTQYF.

This clonotype was picked up many times. This chain links TRBV5-1 with TRBJ2-5; 8 nucleotides align to TRBD1. CDR3 length: 15 residues. Germline CDR1 reads SGHRS; CDR2 reads YFSETQ. Trimming took 4 bases from V and 2 from J; bases not matched to a gene: 7. CDR3 nucleotides: TGCGCCAGCAGCAGGACAGGGTCCCCTCAAGAGACCCAGTACTTC. Its translation: CASSRTGSPQETQYF.

This clonotype was picked up a small number of times. The chain has TRBV7-9 and TRBJ2-3; D uncertain. V lost 5 bases, J lost 0 bases, and 18 bases lay in between. This CDR3 region has 17 residues. CDR1 is SEHNR, CDR2 FQNEAQ, per germline (reference sequence). The CDR3 DNA sequence: TGTGCCAGCAGCGCCCAGACCATTTACGGGAGCACAGATACGCAGTATTTT. Protein: CASSAQTIYGSTDTQYF.

This clonotype came up many times. The V call is TRBV4-1, the J call TRBJ2-2; 7 positions match TRBD1. The CDR3 loop spans 18 amino acids. The V gene's germline CDR1 is MGHRA and CDR2 YSYEKL. V lost 0 bases and J lost 4; bases outside the gene matches: 11. CDR3 in amino acids: CASSQERRQGLITGELFF. CDR3 nucleotides: TGCGCCAGCAGCCAAGAACGGAGACAGGGTTTAATCACCGGGGAGCTGTTTTTT.

This clonotype was observed at least ten times. This chain uses TRBV12-3 or TRBV12-4 with TRBJ2-7; 7 bases map to TRBD2. V shed 0 bases, J shed 6 bases, and the junction held 5 bases outside the gene matches. CDR3 length: 14 amino acids. The CDR3 protein is CASSLAEAGTEQYF. CDR3 DNA: TGTGCCAGCAGTTTAGCGGAAGCGGGAACCGAGCAGTACTTC.

The V call is TRBV25-1, the J call TRBJ1-6, with D hard to call. The germline V gene has CDR1 MGHDK and CDR2 SYGVNS. CDR3 length: 13 amino acids. Trimming removed 4 bases at V and 7 bases at J, with 8 bases between. The CDR3 spells CASSGRMNSPLHF. In DNA form, the CDR3 reads TGTGCCAGCAGTGGAAGGATGAATTCACCCCTCCACTTT. Full variable domain (rest looked up from reference TRBV25-1 and TRBJ1-6): EADIYQTPRYLVIGTGKKITLECSQTMGHDKMYWYQQDPGMELHLIHYSYGVNSTEKGDLSSESTVSRIRTEHFPLTLESARPSHTSQYLCASSGRMNSPLHFGNGTRLTVT.

This clonotype was counted at least ten times. The chain joins TRBV3-2 to TRBJ2-3; the D call of TRBD1 is as the table states it, not checked on the DNA. TRBV3-2 represents a pseudogene. The CDR3 runs 15 residues. The CDR3 DNA follows: TGTGCCAGCAGCCAAGACCCGGACTCTACCGATACGCAGTATTTT. Amino acids: CASSQDPDSTDTQYF.

In regard to this clonotype: This could be a read error, since a much larger clone is one nucleotide away. The V gene is TRBV11-1, the J gene TRBJ1-1; D might be TRBD1 (5 bases). The germline V and J ends were trimmed by 7 bases and 4 bases, with 13 bases remaining between them. In germline, CDR1 is SGHAT, CDR2 FQDESV (reference sequence). The CDR3 is made up of 13 amino acids. The DNA of the CDR3 is TGTGCCAGCACCCCTTTCGGGGGCACTGAAGCTTTCTTT. Protein sequence: CASTPFGGTEAFF.

This clonotype was found a few times. The genes are TRBV18 and TRBJ1-2; D is undetermined. V lost 0 bases to trimming and J lost 0 bases, with 11 bases between them. The CDR3 spans 16 residues. CDR1 is KGHSH, CDR2 LQKENI, per germline. The CDR3 sequence: CASSPPPAGTNYGYTF. For the CDR3, the DNA is TGTGCCAGCTCACCACCTCCGGCGGGAACTAACTATGGCTACACCTTC.

This clonotype was recorded many times. The genes are TRBV10-3 and TRBJ1-2; D is undetermined. Per germline, CDR1 ENHRY and CDR2 SYGVKD. Trimming took 7 bases from V and 5 from J, leaving 11 bases between them. This CDR3 is 12 amino acids long. In DNA form, the CDR3 reads TGTGCCATCAATTTGGGTGGATATGGCTACACCTTC. Protein: CAINLGGYGYTF.

This clonotype was recorded at least ten times. The V and J genes are TRBV30 and TRBJ1-1, with 11 positions matching TRBD1. The CDR3 sequence is 16 residues long. Germline V gene sequence: CDR1 GTSNPN, CDR2 SVGIG (reference sequence). The V gene end was trimmed by 3 bases and the J gene end by 1 base; junction bases not matched to a gene: 7. CDR3 sequence reads: CAWRDRGQRRNTEAFF. The CDR3 DNA reads TGTGCCTGGAGGGACAGGGGGCAGAGGCGGAACACTGAAGCTTTCTTT.

This clonotype was counted many times. The gene calls are TRBV3-1 and TRBJ1-4; D uncertain. Germline-derived CDR1 and CDR2 are LGHDT and YNNKEL (reference sequence). Trimming took off 6 bases at V and 0 bases at J, with 8 bases between the two ends. The CDR3 is 14 amino acids. CDR3 protein: CASRQWATNEKLFF. The CDR3 nucleotides read TGTGCCAGCAGACAATGGGCAACTAATGAAAAACTGTTTTTT.

The V call is TRBV10-3, the J call TRBJ1-4, with TRBD1 identical over 8 bases. This CDR3 is 14 amino acids long. Germline assignment: CDR1 ENHRY and CDR2 SYGVKD. Losses at the gene ends were 10 bases for V and 2 bases for J; bases not matched to a gene: 6. The CDR3 DNA follows: TGTGCCACCGCCCGGACAGGGACTAATGAAAAACTGTTTTTT. Translating gives CATARTGTNEKLFF.